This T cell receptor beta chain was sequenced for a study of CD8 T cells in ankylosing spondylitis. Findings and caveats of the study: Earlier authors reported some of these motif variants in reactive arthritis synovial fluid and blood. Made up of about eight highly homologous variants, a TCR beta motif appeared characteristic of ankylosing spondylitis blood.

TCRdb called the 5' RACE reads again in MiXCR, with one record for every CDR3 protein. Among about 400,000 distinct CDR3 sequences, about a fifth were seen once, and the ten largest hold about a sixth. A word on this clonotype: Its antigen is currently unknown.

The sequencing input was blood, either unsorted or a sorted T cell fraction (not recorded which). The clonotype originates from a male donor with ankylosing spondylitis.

The CDR3 reads CASSLDDGGPYEQYF. The CDR3 bases are TGTGCCAGCAGTTTAGACGATGGGGGGCCCTACGAGCAGTACTTC. The V call is TRBV12-3 or TRBV12-4, the J call TRBJ2-7; either TRBD1 or TRBD2 may fit D (6 bases each). The CDR3 has 15 amino acids. With 1 base removed from V and 2 bases from J, the gap between germline ends came to 12 bases.